The present T cell receptor beta chain was sequenced within a study of blood T cell repertoires in COVID-19. Overall study: In each case, the material was cDNA or gDNA derived from T cells, B-cell-depleted T cells, or PBMCs.

The V gene's germline CDR1 is SGHTS and CDR2 YDEGEE. V lost 4 bases, J lost 4 bases, and 10 bases lay in between. CDR3 length equals 13 residues. In the original processing: Reference gene primers were amplified, and this amplification served to estimate nucleated cell counts. TCRdb keeps only in-frame clones here, not all; method: immunoSEQ multiplex PCR. The V and J calls and clone size are taken from that table; D and trimming were inferred from the DNA. The table shows around 180,000 clones, with roughly 88% occurring only once. Input material: peripheral blood. The clonotype originates from a woman younger than 45 with acute or convalescent COVID-19. The chain recombines TRBV5-8 with TRBJ2-3, with D hard to call. The CDR3 DNA sequence: TGTGCCAGCAGCCCGATAGCTTCAGATACGCAGTATTTT. Translation: CASSPIASDTQYF.